This entry describes one T cell receptor (beta chain). Its matching antigen is unknown. The data originate from a study of cytomegalovirus exposure and HLA in healthy donors. Repertoires were generated with immunoSEQ multiplex PCR, while TCRdb's copy carries only in-frame clones and drops some. The table records approximately 120,000 clones, 85% to 95% of them present only once. Study-wide findings and caveats: The study put 150 or so TCR beta chains on its list as cytomegalovirus-associated.

This TCR derives from a woman aged 18-29 years in good health and CMV-seronegative. The sequencing sample was made of PBMCs.

The CDR3 DNA follows: TGTGCCAGTAGCAACGCCCACTGGGAGACCCAGTACTTC. Protein sequence: CASSNAHWETQYF. The chain has TRBV19 and TRBJ2-5, with D unclear. Trimming took off 6 bases at V and 5 bases at J, with 13 bases between the two ends. The CDR3 runs 13 residues. Germline CDR1 and CDR2: LNHDA and SQIVND (reference sequence).